Described below is a single T cell receptor beta chain sequence and its context. These data originate in a study of CD8 T cells in Susac syndrome. Germline values: CDR1 LNHDA, CDR2 SQIVND (reference sequence). V lost 8 bases to trimming and J lost 7 bases; unmatched junction nucleotides: 7. The CDR3 extends over 12 amino acids. RNA amounts of about 0.5 to 1 ug underwent reverse transcription with random hexamers. MiXCR was run by TCRdb on the immunoSEQ multiplex PCR reads, yielding one entry per CDR3 protein. The data contain tens of thousands of distinct CDR3 sequences, approximately 93% of them seen just once; the ten biggest clones take up 0.45% to 0.65%. Sequencing targeted TCR beta in T cells from blood (CD8+ and CD4+).

This clonotype was sampled from a human donor in good health. The rearrangement links TRBV19 to TRBJ1-2, with 7 bases matching TRBD1. Source material: CD8+ T cells from PBMCs. DNA of the CDR3: TGTGCCAGTGGGGACAGTTTCATTGGCTACACCTTC. It yields the protein CASGDSFIGYTF.